The 11 T cell receptor beta chains below come from one sample, sequenced in a study of shared clonotypes between healthy human individuals. TCRdb's table, derived via immunoSEQ multiplex PCR, lists solely in-frame clones and lacks some. This sample carries a few million clones, approximately 94% of them seen once, and the ten largest clones take over 0.12%. The sequenced sample consisted of naive CD4+ T cells sorted from blood. Subset given: CD45RA+ positively selected. The receptors stem from a man between 18 and 29 years old in good health.

J is TRBJ2-7 and V is TRBV7-6; 8 nucleotides line up with TRBD1. This CDR3 has 15 amino acids. In germline, CDR1 is SGHVS, CDR2 FNYEAQ. The V segment lost 1 base and the J segment 2 bases; nucleotides outside the gene matches: 4. As DNA, the CDR3 is TGTGCCAGCAGCTTAGAGACAGGGGCCACCTACGAGCAGTACTTC. Its protein is CASSLETGATYEQYF.

The rearrangement joins TRBV9 to TRBJ1-2; D remains ambiguous. Germline V gene sequence: CDR1 SGDLS, CDR2 YYNGEE. Trimming took off 3 bases at V and 1 base at J, with 10 bases between the two ends. This CDR3 has 14 amino acids. The CDR3 sequence: CASSAASGNYGYTF. The CDR3 DNA sequence: TGTGCCAGCAGCGCCGCCTCGGGTAACTATGGCTACACCTTC.

The genes are TRBV10-3 and TRBJ2-7; D is uncertain. V was shortened by 2 bases and J by 4 bases, with 6 bases between the two germline ends. The CDR3 length is 12 residues. Germline loops: CDR1 ENHRY, CDR2 SYGVKD. The CDR3 DNA reads as TGTGCCATCAGTGAGGGTACGTACGAGCAGTACTTC. Protein: CAISEGTYEQYF.

Comments on this clone: The identical CDR3 is also encoded by other nucleotide sequences in the sample. The J gene is TRBJ2-3, the V gene TRBV9; 10 bases agree with TRBD2. Trimming took 4 bases from V and 2 from J; bases not matched to a gene: 7. Looked up from germline, CDR1 is SGDLS and CDR2 is YYNGEE. This CDR3 comprises 16 residues. CDR3 residues: CASSTRTSGYTDTQYF. The CDR3 DNA reads TGTGCCAGCAGCACCCGGACTAGCGGATACACAGATACGCAGTATTTT.

This chain connects TRBV2 to TRBJ2-2; D may be TRBD2 (5 bases). Germline CDR1 is SNHLY and CDR2 is FYNNEI. V gave up 8 bases and J gave up 0 bases, with 13 bases separating them. The CDR3 contains 15 residues. The chain's CDR3 is CASLPHGANTGELFF. The CDR3 DNA sequence: TGTGCCAGCCTACCCCACGGGGCGAACACCGGGGAGCTGTTTTTT. The complete variable domain, with remaining parts taken from reference TRBV2 and TRBJ2-2, reads EPEVTQTPSHQVTQMGQEVILRCVPISNHLYFYWYRQILGQKVEFLVSFYNNEISEKSEIFDDQFSVERPDGSNFTLKIRSTKLEDSAMYFCASLPHGANTGELFFGEGSRLTVL.

The genes are TRBV6-5 and TRBJ1-3; 10 bases map to TRBD1. Trimming cost V 6 bases and J 3 bases; bases outside gene matches: 5. The CDR3 has 15 residues. Germline CDR1 and CDR2: MNHEY and SVGAGI. The CDR3 DNA reads as TGTGCCAGCAGCCGGGACAGGGGAAATGGAAACACCATATATTTT. This translates into CASSRDRGNGNTIYF.

As concerns this clone: At the DNA level, this CDR3 is encoded by other sequences in the same sample as well. The chain joins TRBV6-1 to TRBJ2-7; D possibly corresponds to TRBD1 (6 bases). V was pared by 6 bases and J by 4 bases, with 13 bases between. This CDR3 spans 13 amino acids. CDR1 MNHNS and CDR2 SASEGT come from the germline V gene. CDR3 region: CASSVGQSYEQYF. The CDR3 region has the DNA TGTGCCAGCAGCGTCGGACAGTCGTACGAGCAGTACTTC.

The chain links TRBV6-6 to TRBJ1-5, with D uncertain. This CDR3 comprises 14 residues. The germline V gene encodes CDR1 MNHNY and CDR2 SVGAGI (reference sequence). Trimming cost V 7 bases and J 6 bases, with 16 bases left between them. CDR3 region: CASTSRPGGQPQHF. CDR3 DNA sequence: TGTGCCAGCACGTCCCGGCCGGGAGGTCAGCCCCAGCATTTT.

The CDR3 DNA follows: TGCGCCAGCAGCTTGGACCTAGCTTCCTCTTCCTACGAGCAGTACTTC. This codes for CASSLDLASSSYEQYF. V and J are TRBV5-1 and TRBJ2-7; a possible D gene is TRBD2 (5 bases). The germline gives CDR1 SGHRS, CDR2 YFSETQ. V was trimmed by 0 bases and J by 1 base, leaving 14 bases between them. This CDR3 spans 16 amino acids. The full variable domain, with the rest looked up from reference TRBV5-1 and TRBJ2-7, is KAGVTQTPRYLIKTRGQQVTLSCSPISGHRSVSWYQQTPGQGLQFLFEYFSETQRNKGNFPGRFSGRQFSNSRSEMNVSTLELGDSALYLCASSLDLASSSYEQYFGPGTRLTVT.

The chain uses TRBV10-3 and TRBJ2-2; possibly TRBD2 for D (6 bases). Germline assignment: CDR1 ENHRY and CDR2 SYGVKD. Trimming shortened V by 8 bases and J by 0 bases, and 13 bases separated the two germline ends. This CDR3 region has 15 residues. CDR3 nucleotides: TGTGCCATCCGAGGACTATCATCGAACACCGGGGAGCTGTTTTTT. Translated: CAIRGLSSNTGELFF.

This chain joins TRBV5-3 and TRBJ1-2; 8 bases match TRBD1. TRBV5-3 is an open reading frame, and its role is uncertain. The CDR3 runs 14 residues. J lost 4 bases, V lost 3 bases, and 5 bases had no gene match. The CDR3 loop reads CARSSDREGYGYTF. Written as DNA, the CDR3 is TGTGCCAGAAGCTCGGACAGGGAGGGCTATGGCTACACCTTC.